This entry features one TCR beta chain sequence. J lost 7 bases, V lost 1 base, and 5 bases had no gene match. CDR3 length: 15 amino acids. CDR1 and CDR2 (germline): SGHAT, FQNNGV. This entry belongs to a study of blood T cells in healthy people across ages. A J-beta primer mix and a sample-barcoded 5' primer were used in a second PCR of roughly 7 to 12 cycles. TCRdb redid the calling of the 5' RACE reads with MiXCR, one entry per CDR3 protein. This sample has around 1,700,000 distinct CDR3 sequences; approximately 28% occur once, and the top ten carry roughly 8%. The TCR sequence derives from a woman aged 25-40 years in good health. Material for sequencing was blood. This sequence joins TRBV11-2 and TRBJ2-7; 12 bases match TRBD1. The CDR3: CASSLGGTGGGEQYF. CDR3 bases: TGTGCCAGCAGCTTAGGGGGGACAGGGGGCGGTGAGCAGTACTTC.